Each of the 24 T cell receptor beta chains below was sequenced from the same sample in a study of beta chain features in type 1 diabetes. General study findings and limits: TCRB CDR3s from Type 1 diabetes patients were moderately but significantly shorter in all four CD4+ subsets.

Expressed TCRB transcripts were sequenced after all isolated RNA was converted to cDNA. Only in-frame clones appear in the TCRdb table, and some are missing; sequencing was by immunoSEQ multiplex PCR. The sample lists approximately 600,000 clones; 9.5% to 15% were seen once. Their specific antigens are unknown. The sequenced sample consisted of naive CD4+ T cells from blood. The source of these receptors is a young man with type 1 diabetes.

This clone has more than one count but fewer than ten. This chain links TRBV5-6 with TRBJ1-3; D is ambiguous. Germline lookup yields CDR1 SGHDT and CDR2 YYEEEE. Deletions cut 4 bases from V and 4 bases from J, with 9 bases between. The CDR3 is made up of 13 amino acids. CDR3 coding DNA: TGTGCCAGCAGCGGTCATTCGGGAAACACCATATATTTT. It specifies CASSGHSGNTIYF.

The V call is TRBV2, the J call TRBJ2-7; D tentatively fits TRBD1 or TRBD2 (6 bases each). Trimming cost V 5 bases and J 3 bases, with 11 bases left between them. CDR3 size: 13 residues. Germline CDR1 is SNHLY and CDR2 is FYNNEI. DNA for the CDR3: TGTGCCAGCAGTAGGGGGGAAGGCTACGAGCAGTACTTC. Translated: CASSRGEGYEQYF.

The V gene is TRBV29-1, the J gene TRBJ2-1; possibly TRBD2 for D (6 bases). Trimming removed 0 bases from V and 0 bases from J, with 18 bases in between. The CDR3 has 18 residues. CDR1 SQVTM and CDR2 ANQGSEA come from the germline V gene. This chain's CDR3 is CSVEDQGGAFSSYNEQFF. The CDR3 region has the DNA TGCAGCGTTGAAGATCAGGGCGGGGCGTTCTCCTCCTACAATGAGCAGTTCTTC.

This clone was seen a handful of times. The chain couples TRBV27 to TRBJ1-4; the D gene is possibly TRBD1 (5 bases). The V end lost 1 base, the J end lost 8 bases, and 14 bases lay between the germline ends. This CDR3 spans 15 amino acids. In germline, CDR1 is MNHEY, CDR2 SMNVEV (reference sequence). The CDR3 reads CASSLWGREAEKLFF. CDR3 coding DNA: TGTGCCAGCAGTTTATGGGGCAGGGAAGCCGAAAAACTGTTTTTT. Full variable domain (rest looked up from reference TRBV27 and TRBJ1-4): EAQVTQNPRYLITVTGKKLTVTCSQNMNHEYMSWYRQDPGLGLRQIYYSMNVEVTDKGDVPEGYKVSRKEKRNFPLILESPSPNQTSLYFCASSLWGREAEKLFFGSGTQLSVL.

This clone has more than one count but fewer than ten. In DNA form, the CDR3 reads TGCGCCAGCAGCTTGTATTCGGCACCGAACACCGGGGAGCTGTTTTTT. Translating it yields CASSLYSAPNTGELFF. V usage is TRBV5-1 and J usage is TRBJ2-2; no firm D call. V dropped 1 base and J dropped 0 bases, with 10 bases sitting between them. The CDR3 spans 16 residues. Germline V CDR1 and CDR2: SGHRS, YFSETQ.

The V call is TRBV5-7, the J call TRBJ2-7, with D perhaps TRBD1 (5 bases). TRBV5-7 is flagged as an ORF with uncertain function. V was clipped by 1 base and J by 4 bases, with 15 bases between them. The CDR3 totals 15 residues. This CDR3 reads CASSLNERGRYEQYF. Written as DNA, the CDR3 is TGTGCCAGCAGCTTGAATGAAAGGGGAAGGTACGAGCAGTACTTC.

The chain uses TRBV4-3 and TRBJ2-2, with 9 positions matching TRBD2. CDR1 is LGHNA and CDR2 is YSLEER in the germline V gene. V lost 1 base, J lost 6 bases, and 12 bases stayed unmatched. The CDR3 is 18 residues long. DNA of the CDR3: TGCGCCAGCAGCCAAGTACCGGGACTAGCAGTACGCGCCGGGGAGCTGTTTTTT. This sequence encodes CASSQVPGLAVRAGELFF.

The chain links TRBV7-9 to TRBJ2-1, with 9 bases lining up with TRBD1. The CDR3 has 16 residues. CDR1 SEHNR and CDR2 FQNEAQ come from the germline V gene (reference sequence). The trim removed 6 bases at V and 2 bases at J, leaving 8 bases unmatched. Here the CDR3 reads CASSNPGDRAYNEQFF. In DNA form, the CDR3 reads TGTGCCAGCAGTAATCCAGGGGACAGGGCCTACAATGAGCAGTTCTTC.

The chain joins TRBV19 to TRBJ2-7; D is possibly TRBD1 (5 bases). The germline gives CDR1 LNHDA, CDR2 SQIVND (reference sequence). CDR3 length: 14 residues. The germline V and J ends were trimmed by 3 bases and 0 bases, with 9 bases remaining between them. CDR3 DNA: TGTGCCAGTAGTATCGAACAGGCCTCCTACGAGCAGTACTTC. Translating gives CASSIEQASYEQYF.

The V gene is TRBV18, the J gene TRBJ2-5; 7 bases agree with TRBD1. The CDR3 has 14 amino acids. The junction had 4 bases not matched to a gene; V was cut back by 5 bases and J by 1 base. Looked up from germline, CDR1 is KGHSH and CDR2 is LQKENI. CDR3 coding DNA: TGTGCCAGCTCAGATGGGACAGTCCAAGAGACCCAGTACTTC. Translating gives CASSDGTVQETQYF. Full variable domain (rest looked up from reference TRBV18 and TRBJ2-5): NAGVMQNPRHLVRRRGQEARLRCSPMKGHSHVYWYRQLPEEGLKFMVYLQKENIIDESGMPKERFSAEFPKEGPSILRIQQVVRGDSAAYFCASSDGTVQETQYFGPGTRLLVL.

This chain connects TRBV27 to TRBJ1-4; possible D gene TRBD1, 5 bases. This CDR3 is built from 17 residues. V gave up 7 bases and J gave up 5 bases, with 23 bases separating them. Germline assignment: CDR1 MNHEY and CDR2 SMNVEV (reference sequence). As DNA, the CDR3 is TGTGCCAGCAATATCCTGAGGGGCATATTATCGAATGAAAAACTGTTTTTT. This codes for CASNILRGILSNEKLFF.

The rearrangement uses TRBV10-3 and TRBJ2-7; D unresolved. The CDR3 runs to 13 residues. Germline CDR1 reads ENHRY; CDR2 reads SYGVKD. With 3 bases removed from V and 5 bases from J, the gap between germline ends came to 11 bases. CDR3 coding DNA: TGTGCCATCAGTGAAAGAACAGAGGACGAGCAGTACTTC. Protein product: CAISERTEDEQYF.

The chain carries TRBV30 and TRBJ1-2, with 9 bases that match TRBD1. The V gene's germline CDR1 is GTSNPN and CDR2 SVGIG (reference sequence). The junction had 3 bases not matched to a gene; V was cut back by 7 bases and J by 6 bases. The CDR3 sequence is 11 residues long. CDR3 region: CASNRGHGYTF. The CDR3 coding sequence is TGTGCCTCGAACAGGGGGCATGGCTACACCTTC. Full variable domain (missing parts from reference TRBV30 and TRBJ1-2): SQTIHQWPATLVQPVGSPLSLECTVEGTSNPNLYWYRQAAGRGLQLLFYSVGIGQISSEVPQNLSASRPQDRQFILSSKKLLLSDSGFYLCASNRGHGYTFGSGTRLTVV.

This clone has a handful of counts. The CDR3 loop is CASSLSGGKETQYF. The CDR3 DNA reads TGTGCCAGCAGCTTATCTGGGGGCAAGGAGACCCAGTACTTC. This chain joins TRBV7-2 and TRBJ2-5; the D gene is possibly TRBD1 (6 bases). CDR1 and CDR2 from the germline V gene are SGHTA and FQGNSA. This CDR3 is built from 14 residues. Deletions cut 2 bases from V and 5 bases from J, with 12 bases between.

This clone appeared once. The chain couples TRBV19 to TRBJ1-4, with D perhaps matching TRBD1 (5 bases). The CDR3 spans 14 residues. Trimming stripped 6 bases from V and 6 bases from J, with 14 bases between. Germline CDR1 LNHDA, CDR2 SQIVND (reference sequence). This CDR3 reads CASRDYRDDEKLFF. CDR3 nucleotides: TGTGCCAGTAGAGATTACCGGGACGATGAAAAACTGTTTTTT.

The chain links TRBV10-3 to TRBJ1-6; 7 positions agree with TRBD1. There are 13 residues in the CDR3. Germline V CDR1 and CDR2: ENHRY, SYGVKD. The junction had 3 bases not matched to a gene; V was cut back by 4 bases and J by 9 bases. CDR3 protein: CAISGQGSSPLHF. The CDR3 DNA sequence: TGTGCCATCAGTGGACAGGGTAGTTCACCCCTCCACTTT.

This CDR3 is CASSPNESGGGGGANVLTF. Written as DNA, the CDR3 is TGTGCCAGCTCACCAAACGAGTCGGGCGGCGGAGGTGGGGCCAACGTCCTGACTTTC. This chain links TRBV18 with TRBJ2-6; D is perhaps TRBD2 (5 bases). V was trimmed by 2 bases and J by 3 bases, leaving 20 bases between them. Looked up from germline, CDR1 is KGHSH and CDR2 is LQKENI. The CDR3 has 19 residues.

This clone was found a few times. CDR3 sequence reads: CASSPTGGTYEQYF. The DNA of the CDR3 is TGTGCCAGCAGCCCAACGGGAGGCACCTACGAGCAGTACTTC. V gene TRBV7-2 combines with J gene TRBJ2-7, with 7 bases lining up with TRBD2. The CDR3 is 14 residues long. Per the germline V gene, CDR1 is SGHTA and CDR2 is FQGNSA. The junction had 6 bases not matched to a gene; V was cut back by 5 bases and J by 2 bases.

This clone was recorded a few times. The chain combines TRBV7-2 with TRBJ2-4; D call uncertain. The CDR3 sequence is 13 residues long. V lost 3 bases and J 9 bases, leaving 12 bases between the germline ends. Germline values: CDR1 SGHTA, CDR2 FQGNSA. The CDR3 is CASSFDRTAIQYF. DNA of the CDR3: TGTGCCAGCAGCTTCGATCGAACAGCCATTCAGTACTTC.

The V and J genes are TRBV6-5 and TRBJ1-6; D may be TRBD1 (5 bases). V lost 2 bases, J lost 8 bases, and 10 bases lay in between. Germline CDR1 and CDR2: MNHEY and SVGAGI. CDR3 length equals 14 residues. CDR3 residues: CASSYEDTDSPLHF. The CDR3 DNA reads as TGTGCCAGCAGTTACGAGGACACCGATTCACCCCTCCACTTT.

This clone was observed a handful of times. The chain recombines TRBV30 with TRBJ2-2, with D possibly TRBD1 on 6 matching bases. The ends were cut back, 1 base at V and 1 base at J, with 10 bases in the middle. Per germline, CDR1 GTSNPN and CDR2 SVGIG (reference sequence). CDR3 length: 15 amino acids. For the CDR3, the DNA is TGTGCCTGGAGTGGACCGGGACAGAACACCGGGGAGCTGTTTTTT. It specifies CAWSGPGQNTGELFF. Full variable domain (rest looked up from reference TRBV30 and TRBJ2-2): SQTIHQWPATLVQPVGSPLSLECTVEGTSNPNLYWYRQAAGRGLQLLFYSVGIGQISSEVPQNLSASRPQDRQFILSSKKLLLSDSGFYLCAWSGPGQNTGELFFGEGSRLTVL.

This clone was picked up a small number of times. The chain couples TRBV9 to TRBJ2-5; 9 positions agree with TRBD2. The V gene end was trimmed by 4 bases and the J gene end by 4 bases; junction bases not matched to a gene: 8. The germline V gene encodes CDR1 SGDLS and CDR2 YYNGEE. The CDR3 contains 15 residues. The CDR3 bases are TGTGCCAGCAGCAAGGGGACTAGCTTTCCAGAGACCCAGTACTTC. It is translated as CASSKGTSFPETQYF. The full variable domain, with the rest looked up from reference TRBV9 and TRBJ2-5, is DSGVTQTPKHLITATGQRVTLRCSPRSGDLSVYWYQQSLDQGLQFLIQYYNGEERAKGNILERFSAQQFPDLHSELNLSSLELGDSALYFCASSKGTSFPETQYFGPGTRLLVL.

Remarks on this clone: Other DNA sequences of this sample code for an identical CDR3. This CDR3 reads CASSEETGNQPQHF. The CDR3 nucleotides are TGTGCCAGCAGTGAAGAGACAGGGAATCAGCCCCAGCATTTT. The chain couples TRBV2 to TRBJ1-5; 7 bases align to TRBD1. The length of the CDR3 is 14 residues. Germline CDR1 is SNHLY and CDR2 is FYNNEI. After removal of 1 base from V and 4 bases from J, the junction contained 1 base not matched to a gene.

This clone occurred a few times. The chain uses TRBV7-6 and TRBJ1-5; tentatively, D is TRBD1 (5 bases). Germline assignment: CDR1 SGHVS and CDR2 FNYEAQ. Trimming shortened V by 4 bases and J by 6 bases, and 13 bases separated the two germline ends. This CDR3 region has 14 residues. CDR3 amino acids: CASSSVRGSQPQHF. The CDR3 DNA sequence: TGTGCCAGCAGCTCGGTGCGGGGGAGTCAGCCCCAGCATTTT.